This TCR beta chain was documented in a study of CD8 T cells in ankylosing spondylitis. The CDR3 has 14 amino acids. Trimming stripped 0 bases from V and 0 bases from J, with 8 bases between. Germline CDR1 reads GTSNPN; CDR2 reads SVGIG (reference sequence). This clonotype was recorded many times. The target antigen is unknown. Researchers built TCR beta libraries using quantitative 5'-RACE with molecular barcodes. TCRdb reanalysed the 5' RACE reads using MiXCR and keeps one entry per CDR3 protein. The data show 200,000 to 250,000 distinct CDR3 sequences, more than 5.5% seen once. Study-wide results and limits: Seemingly characteristic of ankylosing spondylitis blood was a TCR beta motif consisting of roughly 8 highly homologous variants. In reactive arthritis synovial fluid and blood, some motif variants had been reported before. Reportedly, disease-linked clones are significantly enriched in ankylosing spondylitis patients' matched synovial fluid.

Sequencing was performed on blood, either unsorted or a sorted T cell fraction (not recorded which). This TCR was recovered from a male donor with ankylosing spondylitis. The chain uses TRBV30 and TRBJ1-1; no reliable D call. DNA of the CDR3: TGTGCCTGGAGTGTACCCCTGATGAACACTGAAGCTTTCTTT. This gives the protein CAWSVPLMNTEAFF. The full variable domain, with the rest looked up from reference TRBV30 and TRBJ1-1, is SQTIHQWPATLVQPVGSPLSLECTVEGTSNPNLYWYRQAAGRGLQLLFYSVGIGQISSEVPQNLSASRPQDRQFILSSKKLLLSDSGFYLCAWSVPLMNTEAFFGQGTRLTVV.